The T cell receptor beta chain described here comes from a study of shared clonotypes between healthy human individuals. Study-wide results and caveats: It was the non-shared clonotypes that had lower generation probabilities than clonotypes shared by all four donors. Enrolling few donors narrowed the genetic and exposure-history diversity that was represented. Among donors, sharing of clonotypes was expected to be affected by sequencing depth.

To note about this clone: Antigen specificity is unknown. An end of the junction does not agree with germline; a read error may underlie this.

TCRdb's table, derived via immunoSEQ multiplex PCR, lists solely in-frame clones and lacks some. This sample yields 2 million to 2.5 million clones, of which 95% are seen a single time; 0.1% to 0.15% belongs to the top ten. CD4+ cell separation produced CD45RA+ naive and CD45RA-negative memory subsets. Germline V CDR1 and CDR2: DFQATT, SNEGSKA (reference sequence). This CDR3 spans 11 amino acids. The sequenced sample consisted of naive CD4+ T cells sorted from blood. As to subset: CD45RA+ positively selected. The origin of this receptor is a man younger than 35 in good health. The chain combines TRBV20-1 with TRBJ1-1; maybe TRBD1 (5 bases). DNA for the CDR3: TGCAGTGCTAGAGATCCAATCAGACAGAGCTTT. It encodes CSARDPIRQSF.